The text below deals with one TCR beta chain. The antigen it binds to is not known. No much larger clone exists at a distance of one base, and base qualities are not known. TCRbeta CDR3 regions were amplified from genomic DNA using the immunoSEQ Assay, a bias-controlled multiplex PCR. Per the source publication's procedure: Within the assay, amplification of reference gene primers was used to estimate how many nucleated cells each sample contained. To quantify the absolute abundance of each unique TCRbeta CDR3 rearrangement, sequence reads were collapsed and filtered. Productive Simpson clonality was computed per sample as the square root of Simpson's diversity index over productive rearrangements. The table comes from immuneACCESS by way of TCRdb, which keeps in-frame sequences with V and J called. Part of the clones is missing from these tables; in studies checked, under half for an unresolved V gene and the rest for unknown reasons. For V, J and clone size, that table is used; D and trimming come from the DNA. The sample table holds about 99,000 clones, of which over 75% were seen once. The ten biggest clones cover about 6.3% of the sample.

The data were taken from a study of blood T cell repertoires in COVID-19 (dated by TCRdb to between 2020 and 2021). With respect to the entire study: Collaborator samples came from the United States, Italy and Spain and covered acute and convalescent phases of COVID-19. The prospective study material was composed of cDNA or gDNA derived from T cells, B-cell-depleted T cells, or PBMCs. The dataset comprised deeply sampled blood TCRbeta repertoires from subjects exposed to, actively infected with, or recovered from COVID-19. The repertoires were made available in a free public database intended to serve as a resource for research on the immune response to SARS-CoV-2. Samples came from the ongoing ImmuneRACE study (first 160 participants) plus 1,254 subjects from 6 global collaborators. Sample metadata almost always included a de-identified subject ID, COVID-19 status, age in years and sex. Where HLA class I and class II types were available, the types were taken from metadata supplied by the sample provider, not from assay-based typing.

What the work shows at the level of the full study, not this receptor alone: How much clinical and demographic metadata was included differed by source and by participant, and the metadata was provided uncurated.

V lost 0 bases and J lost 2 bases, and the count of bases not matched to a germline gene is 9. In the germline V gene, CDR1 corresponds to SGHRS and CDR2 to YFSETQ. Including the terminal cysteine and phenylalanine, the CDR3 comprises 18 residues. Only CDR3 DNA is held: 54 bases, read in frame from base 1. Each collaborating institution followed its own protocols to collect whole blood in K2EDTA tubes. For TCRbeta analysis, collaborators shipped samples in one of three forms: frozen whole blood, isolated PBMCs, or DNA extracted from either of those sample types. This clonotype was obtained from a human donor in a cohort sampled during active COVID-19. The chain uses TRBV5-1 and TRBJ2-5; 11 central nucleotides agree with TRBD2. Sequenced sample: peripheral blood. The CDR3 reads CASSLAGTSGLLQETQYF. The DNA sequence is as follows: TGCGCCAGCAGCTTGGCAGGGACTAGCGGCTTATTACAAGAGACCCAGTACTTC.